This is a list of T cell receptor beta chains from one sample in a study of blood T cell repertoires in COVID-19. The assay was immunoSEQ multiplex PCR, and TCRdb's table has in-frame clones only and misses some. The table has more than 85,000 clones, 65% to 90% seen once. Sequenced input: PBMCs or T cells enriched from blood (not recorded which). The receptors shown here come from a woman aged 45-65 years who had recovered from COVID-19. CDR3s include the opening cysteine and the closing phenylalanine or tryptophan. The D gene is left open where the match is weak. Clone size is shown for a subset of rows, as once, few, many or a class of expanded clone.

>once|-|TRBV28|TRBJ2-3
CASSLGRNTDTQYF
TGTGCCAGCAGTTTAGGTAGAAATACTGATACGCAGTATTTT
>-|-|TRBV29-1|TRBJ1-1
CSASPPGGGNTEAFF
TGCAGCGCCAGCCCCCCCGGCGGGGGAAACACTGAAGCTTTCTTT
>-|-|TRBV2|TRBJ1-6
CASSQGYNSPLHF
TGTGCCAGCAGCCAGGGTTATAATTCACCCCTCCACTTT
>-|-|TRBV7-2|TRBJ2-7
CASSLARGYEQYF
TGTGCCAGCAGCTTAGCGCGGGGTTACGAGCAGTACTTC
>-|-|TRBV5-1|TRBJ1-4
CASSLVGGREEKLFF
TGCGCCAGCAGCTTGGTCGGTGGGAGAGAGGAAAAACTGTTTTTT
>-|TRBD1|TRBV6-1|TRBJ2-7
CASSETQGRYEQYF
TGTGCCAGCAGTGAGACACAGGGGCGATACGAGCAGTACTTC
>-|TRBD2|TRBV9|TRBJ2-3
CASSVTSGRTDTQYF
TGTGCCAGCAGTGTGACTAGCGGGAGAACAGATACGCAGTATTTT
>-|-|TRBV3-1/TRBV3-2|TRBJ2-7
CASSPSSRSSYEQYF
TGTGCCAGCAGCCCCTCCTCTAGGTCTTCCTACGAGCAGTACTTC
>-|-|TRBV19|TRBJ1-1
CASSIFWGAPSGATEAFF
TGTGCCAGTAGTATATTCTGGGGGGCACCTAGCGGGGCGACTGAAGCTTTCTTT
>-|TRBD1|TRBV30|TRBJ2-5
CAWSVLLGQVGTQYF
TGTGCCTGGAGTGTACTTCTGGGACAGGTTGGGACCCAGTACTTC
>-|-|TRBV12-3/TRBV12-4|TRBJ2-5
CASSFGQIETQYF
TGTGCCAGCAGTTTTGGGCAGATAGAGACCCAGTACTTC
>-|-|TRBV9|TRBJ2-3
CASSVRLGSTDTQYF
TGTGCCAGCAGCGTAAGACTCGGAAGCACAGATACGCAGTATTTT
>-|TRBD1|TRBV10-3|TRBJ1-5
CAISDSGTGIGQPQHF
TGTGCCATCAGTGATTCCGGGACAGGGATAGGTCAGCCCCAGCATTTT
>-|-|TRBV5-1|TRBJ2-7
CASSLGFGGGYEQYF
TGCGCCAGCAGCTTGGGATTTGGGGGCGGTTACGAGCAGTACTTC
>-|TRBD1|TRBV7-2|TRBJ2-7
CASSTGTGKYEQYF
TGTGCCAGCAGCACCGGGACAGGGAAGTACGAGCAGTACTTC
>-|TRBD1|TRBV27|TRBJ1-4
CASSLGTGNEKLFF
TGTGCCAGCAGTTTAGGGACAGGGAATGAAAAACTGTTTTTT
>-|TRBD1|TRBV28|TRBJ1-5
CASTLGTASNQPQHF
TGTGCCAGCACCCTGGGGACAGCTAGCAATCAGCCCCAGCATTTT
>-|TRBD1|TRBV19|TRBJ1-2
CASTRGDSTANYGYTF
TGTGCCAGTACGAGGGGGGACAGCACAGCTAACTATGGCTACACCTTC
>-|TRBD1|TRBV2|TRBJ2-1
CASSGQGAPEQFF
TGTGCCAGCAGCGGACAGGGGGCGCCTGAGCAGTTCTTC
>-|-|TRBV6-5|TRBJ1-2
CASSYSSGANYGYTF
TGTGCCAGCAGTTACTCGTCAGGGGCAAACTATGGCTACACCTTC
>-|-|TRBV9|TRBJ1-3
CASSVGPSGNTIYF
TGTGCCAGCAGCGTAGGGCCTAGCGGAAACACCATATATTTT
>-|-|TRBV28|TRBJ1-3
CASQGTDSGNTIYF
TGTGCCAGCCAGGGGACCGACTCTGGAAACACCATATATTTT
>-|-|TRBV28|TRBJ1-5
CASSFPDSLIQPQHF
TGTGCCAGCAGTTTCCCGGACAGCTTAATACAGCCCCAGCATTTT
>-|-|TRBV11-2|TRBJ1-2
CASTWGPGEYGYTF
TGTGCCAGCACCTGGGGGCCAGGAGAATATGGCTACACCTTC
>-|TRBD1|TRBV10-3|TRBJ1-2
CAIRGTGGDLVGYTF
TGTGCCATCAGGGGGACAGGGGGCGATTTGGTTGGCTACACCTTC
>-|-|TRBV2|TRBJ1-3
CATGGSAGNTIYF
TGTGCCACCGGAGGGTCGGCTGGAAACACCATATATTTT
>-|-|TRBV29-1|TRBJ2-2
CSVEVGGRKTGELFF
TGCAGCGTTGAGGTCGGGGGACGAAAGACCGGGGAGCTGTTTTTT
>-|-|TRBV6-5|TRBJ2-5
CASSYSLDSQETQYF
TGTGCCAGCAGTTACTCCTTAGACAGTCAAGAGACCCAGTACTTC
>once|TRBD2|TRBV28|TRBJ2-7
CASSPVEGRLARRHEQYF
TGTGCCAGCAGCCCGGTAGAGGGTCGACTAGCGCGGAGGCACGAGCAGTACTTC
>-|-|TRBV10-3|TRBJ1-1
CATGRAGSHLEAFF
TGTGCGACGGGCAGGGCCGGTTCCCACCTAGAAGCTTTCTTT
>-|TRBD1|TRBV9|TRBJ1-3
CASSVGTGGGNTIYF
TGTGCCAGCAGCGTAGGGACAGGGGGTGGAAACACCATATATTTT
>-|-|TRBV5-1|TRBJ1-2
CASSSGSGGYTF
TGCGCCAGCAGCTCGGGTTCCGGAGGCTACACCTTC
>-|-|TRBV12-3/TRBV12-4|TRBJ1-2
CASTPRRGYTF
TGTGCCAGCACCCCCCGTCGGGGCTACACCTTC